Listed here are 29 T cell receptor beta chains from one sample, sequenced in a study of blood T cell repertoires in COVID-19. Clones were sequenced by immunoSEQ multiplex PCR, and TCRdb holds only the in-frame ones, with some missing. Of 200,000 to 300,000 clones listed, more than 80% were seen once; the top ten hold around 3.5%. Sequencing was performed on peripheral blood. These receptors were collected from a middle-aged woman with acute or convalescent COVID-19.

This clone was seen a single time. The rearrangement links TRBV25-1 to TRBJ1-1; D remains unclear. Per germline, CDR1 MGHDK and CDR2 SYGVNS. The CDR3 is 13 residues long. The V gene lost 1 base and the J gene lost 0 bases, with 3 bases spanning the gap. This chain's CDR3 is CASSELVNTEAFF. The CDR3 DNA reads TGTGCCAGCAGTGAATTAGTGAACACTGAAGCTTTCTTT.

V usage is TRBV4-1 and J usage is TRBJ1-1; a weak D match, TRBD1 (5 bases). Germline assignment: CDR1 MGHRA and CDR2 YSYEKL. The CDR3 is made up of 12 amino acids. Trimming removed 4 bases at V and 6 bases at J, with 9 bases between. The CDR3 region is CASSLAGAEAFF. The CDR3, as DNA: TGCGCCAGCAGCCTCGCGGGGGCTGAAGCTTTCTTT.

This chain links TRBV19 with TRBJ1-1, with 7 bases fitting TRBD1. The ends lost 0 bases at V and 2 bases at J; junction bases unmatched: 3. The CDR3 loop spans 15 amino acids. In germline, CDR1 is LNHDA, CDR2 SQIVND (reference sequence). CDR3 sequence reads: CASSIDWTGNTEAFF. The CDR3 nucleotides are TGTGCCAGTAGTATAGATTGGACAGGCAACACTGAAGCTTTCTTT.

CDR3 amino acids: CASSLNRGDTEAFF. In DNA, the CDR3 is TGTGCCAGCTCCTTAAATCGGGGGGACACTGAAGCTTTCTTT. This rearrangement joins TRBV18 to TRBJ1-1, with D maybe TRBD1 (5 bases). The CDR3 length is 14 residues. Germline V gives CDR1 KGHSH, CDR2 LQKENI. V lost 6 bases and J lost 3, with 14 bases in between.

V usage is TRBV2 and J usage is TRBJ2-2; D may be TRBD2 (5 bases). Trimming left V 5 bases short and J 5 bases short, with 6 bases between. The CDR3 length is 12 residues. Germline CDR1 reads SNHLY; CDR2 reads FYNNEI. CDR3 region: CASSRETGELFF. The CDR3 DNA reads TGTGCCAGCAGTCGGGAAACCGGGGAGCTGTTTTTT. The entire variable domain, with the rest obtained from reference TRBV2 and TRBJ2-2, is as follows: EPEVTQTPSHQVTQMGQEVILRCVPISNHLYFYWYRQILGQKVEFLVSFYNNEISEKSEIFDDQFSVERPDGSNFTLKIRSTKLEDSAMYFCASSRETGELFFGEGSRLTVL.

V gene TRBV7-2 combines with J gene TRBJ1-2; D not resolved. Germline V CDR1 and CDR2: SGHTA, FQGNSA. CDR3 length: 14 residues. The V and J ends lost 1 base and 0 bases respectively, with 6 bases between them. CDR3 in amino acids: CASSLGDTNYGYTF. The CDR3 DNA reads TGTGCCAGCAGCTTAGGAGACACTAACTATGGCTACACCTTC.

The chain employs TRBV7-3 and TRBJ2-1; 9 nucleotides match TRBD1. CDR3 length: 14 amino acids. Germline trimming cut 5 bases from V and 6 bases from J; bases unmatched to any gene: 5. The V gene's germline CDR1 is SGHTA and CDR2 FQGTGA. The CDR3 is CASSPGTGSNEQFF. In DNA, the CDR3 is TGTGCCAGCAGCCCCGGGACAGGGTCCAATGAGCAGTTCTTC.

The chain recombines TRBV5-4 with TRBJ2-5; a weak D match, TRBD1 (6 bases). V was pared by 2 bases and J by 3 bases, with 20 bases between. This CDR3 is 17 amino acids long. The germline V gene has CDR1 SGHNT and CDR2 YYREEE (reference sequence). Written as DNA, the CDR3 is TGTGCCAGCAGCTTACCTTCCGGGACATACGGAAAAGAGACCCAGTACTTC. The encoded protein is CASSLPSGTYGKETQYF.

The gene calls are TRBV5-5 and TRBJ1-3, with 10 bases matching TRBD1. Germline values: CDR1 SGHKS, CDR2 YYEKEE (reference sequence). The CDR3 totals 17 residues. The V and J ends lost 4 bases and 1 base, in that order; junction bases with no gene match: 8. Written as DNA, the CDR3 is TGTGCCAGCAGCCTTTCCTGGGGACAGGGGTCTGGAAACACCATATATTTT. Encoded protein: CASSLSWGQGSGNTIYF.

In this sample, this clone turned up a few times. This rearrangement joins TRBV6-5 to TRBJ1-1, with 7 positions matching TRBD1. J gave up 6 bases and V 6 bases, and 10 bases lay outside the gene matches. The CDR3 loop spans 14 amino acids. CDR1 and CDR2 from the germline V gene are MNHEY and SVGAGI. Written as DNA, the CDR3 is TGTGCCAGCAGCAAATCTCCGACAGGGCCTGAAGCTTTCTTT. Translation gives CASSKSPTGPEAFF.

The chain recombines TRBV21-1 with TRBJ1-2; the table calls TRBD1, which could not be checked here. TRBV21-1 is marked as a pseudogene. This CDR3 has 13 residues. CDR3 sequence reads: CASSTQGWHGYTF. Here the CDR3 DNA reads TGTGCCAGCAGCACCCAGGGTTGGCATGGCTACACCTTC.

For this clone: Just one base apart from a much larger clone, this may be a read error. The J gene is TRBJ1-1, the V gene TRBV7-9, with 7 nucleotides matching TRBD1. The germline V gene encodes CDR1 SEHNR and CDR2 FQNEAQ (reference sequence). J was trimmed by 4 bases and V by 3 bases; bases with no gene match: 2. The CDR3 has 13 amino acids. DNA for the CDR3: TGTGCCAGCAGCTTTCAGGGGGGCACTGAAGCTTTCTTT. This encodes CASSFQGGTEAFF.

The chain uses TRBV19 and TRBJ1-5; D gene ambiguous. The CDR3 has 15 amino acids. V lost 7 bases to trimming and J lost 0 bases, with 13 bases between them. Germline CDR1 reads LNHDA; CDR2 reads SQIVND (reference sequence). The chain's CDR3 is CASTDAGNSNQPQHF. The CDR3 coding sequence is TGTGCCAGTACGGACGCGGGGAATAGCAATCAGCCCCAGCATTTT.

The chain combines TRBV3-1 (or the pseudogene TRBV3-2) with TRBJ1-2, with TRBD1 as a possible D gene (5 bases). V gave up 1 base and J gave up 2 bases, with 14 bases separating them. The CDR3 contains 16 residues. CDR1 is LGHDT, CDR2 YNNKEL, per germline (reference sequence). The CDR3 DNA reads as TGTGCCAGCAGCCAAGGGCGGGGGGTCCCAAACTATGGCTACACCTTC. This translates into CASSQGRGVPNYGYTF.

This sequence joins TRBV11-2 and TRBJ2-2, with D possibly matching TRBD1 (7 bases). Per the germline V gene, CDR1 is SGHAT and CDR2 is FQNNGV. The CDR3 is made up of 15 amino acids. Trimming left V 5 bases short and J 7 bases short, with 17 bases between. In DNA, the CDR3 is TGTGCCAGCAGCCCCCCGGGACAGCGGGTCGGGGAGCTGTTTTTT. Translating gives CASSPPGQRVGELFF.

This chain joins TRBV6-5 and TRBJ2-3; D perhaps matches TRBD1 (6 bases). Trimming removed 8 bases at V and 2 bases at J, with 14 bases between. The CDR3 sequence is 14 residues long. CDR1 is MNHEY, CDR2 SVGAGI, per germline. CDR3 bases: TGTGCCAGCGTGACAGGTCTGCACACAGATACGCAGTATTTT. Amino acids: CASVTGLHTDTQYF.

J is TRBJ2-4 and V is TRBV12-5; TRBD2 matches 8 bases. Germline V gives CDR1 LGHNT, CDR2 FRNRAP. The V and J ends lost 5 bases and 0 bases, in that order; junction bases with no gene match: 9. This CDR3 spans 17 amino acids. CDR3 sequence: CASGTTLAGVAKNIQYF. In nucleotides, the CDR3 is TGTGCTAGTGGTACGACGCTAGCGGGTGTAGCCAAAAACATTCAGTACTTC. Full variable domain (remainder filled in from reference TRBV12-5 and TRBJ2-4): DARVTQTPRHKVTEMGQEVTMRCQPILGHNTVFWYRQTMMQGLELLAYFRNRAPLDDSGMPKDRFSAEMPDATLATLKIQPSEPRDSAVYFCASGTTLAGVAKNIQYFGAGTRLSVL.

This clone was seen a single time. The rearrangement uses TRBV24-1 and TRBJ2-2; TRBD1 agrees at 10 bases. The CDR3 has 17 amino acids. Germline assignment: CDR1 KGHDR and CDR2 SFDVKD. V shed 4 bases and J 2 bases; nucleotides not matched to a gene: 6. The CDR3 DNA is TGTGCCACCAGTGACCCCCGGACAGGGGGAAACACCGGGGAGCTGTTTTTT. Translated: CATSDPRTGGNTGELFF.

The chain is built from TRBV20-1 and TRBJ1-4; 7 bases match TRBD1. Per germline, CDR1 DFQATT and CDR2 SNEGSKA (reference sequence). The CDR3 loop spans 11 amino acids. The CDR3 is CRVQGPEKLFF. The CDR3 DNA reads TGCAGGGTACAGGGGCCTGAAAAACTGTTTTTT.

This chain connects TRBV12-3 or TRBV12-4 to TRBJ1-2; weak D call: TRBD1 (5 bases). V shed 1 base and J shed 5 bases, with 8 bases lying between them. The CDR3 extends over 13 amino acids. In DNA form, the CDR3 reads TGTGCCAGCAGTTTAGACAGGCGGTATGGCTACACCTTC. This sequence encodes CASSLDRRYGYTF.

This clone has only a few counts. The chain couples TRBV9 to TRBJ1-3; 7 bases match TRBD1. Trimming removed 3 bases from V and 0 bases from J; junction bases left unmatched: 3. The CDR3 covers 15 residues. Germline V gene lookup returns CDR1 SGDLS and CDR2 YYNGEE. The CDR3 DNA follows: TGTGCCAGCAGCGCGGACAGGCACTCTGGAAACACCATATATTTT. Its translation is CASSADRHSGNTIYF.

The rearrangement joins TRBV3-1 (or the pseudogene TRBV3-2) to TRBJ1-2; TRBD1 aligns across 8 bases. In germline, CDR1 is LGHDT, CDR2 YNNKEL (reference sequence). The junction had 4 bases not matched to a gene; V was cut back by 4 bases and J by 6 bases. The CDR3 runs 13 residues. This CDR3 is CASSRDRGHGYTF. The CDR3 bases are TGTGCCAGCAGCCGAGACAGGGGTCATGGCTACACCTTC.

The chain links TRBV6-5 to TRBJ2-5; the match to TRBD1 covers 7 bases. The V gene's germline CDR1 is MNHEY and CDR2 SVGAGI. The CDR3 runs 12 residues. V was clipped by 10 bases and J by 4 bases; unmatched bases: 6. The CDR3 nucleotides read TGTGCCACGTCCGGGACAGTAGAGACCCAGTACTTC. Translated, it gives CATSGTVETQYF.

This chain joins TRBV4-1 and TRBJ2-5; 7 bases are shared with TRBD1. J gave up 1 base and V 4 bases, and 6 bases lay outside the gene matches. This CDR3 region has 15 residues. Germline loops: CDR1 MGHRA, CDR2 YSYEKL. CDR3 protein: CASSLRDRAQETQYF. The CDR3 nucleotides are TGCGCCAGCAGCCTCAGAGACAGGGCCCAAGAGACCCAGTACTTC.

The J gene is TRBJ1-2, the V gene TRBV5-1, with TRBD1 as a possible D gene (6 bases). Trimming cost V 0 bases and J 6 bases, with 21 bases left between them. Germline V gives CDR1 SGHRS, CDR2 YFSETQ. The CDR3 has 17 amino acids. The CDR3 sequence is CASSLALGGAAKDGYTF. The CDR3 DNA follows: TGCGCCAGCAGCTTGGCCCTTGGGGGGGCGGCTAAGGATGGCTACACCTTC.

The chain combines TRBV19 with TRBJ2-1, with D perhaps matching TRBD1 (7 bases). CDR3 length: 20 residues. Germline assignment: CDR1 LNHDA and CDR2 SQIVND (reference sequence). V dropped 1 base and J dropped 2 bases, with 24 bases sitting between them. This CDR3 reads CASSIGSRTGGIMAYNEQFF. The CDR3 DNA sequence: TGTGCCAGTAGTATAGGGAGTAGGACAGGCGGGATCATGGCCTACAATGAGCAGTTCTTC.

The genes are TRBV7-9 and TRBJ2-3; TRBD2 is a possible D gene (5 bases). CDR3 length: 14 amino acids. V was cut by 5 bases and J by 7 bases, with 16 bases left in between. Per the germline V gene, CDR1 is SEHNR and CDR2 is FQNEAQ (reference sequence). The DNA for the CDR3 is TGTGCCAGCAGCCTCGCGTCCGGGGTGCATACGCAGTATTTT. As protein: CASSLASGVHTQYF.

The gene calls are TRBV7-9 and TRBJ2-1; D might be TRBD1 (6 bases). Germline V gene sequence: CDR1 SEHNR, CDR2 FQNEAQ (reference sequence). The CDR3 consists of 14 residues. Trimming stripped 1 base from V and 11 bases from J, with 15 bases between. CDR3 residues: CASSLGVQGPKQFF. The CDR3 DNA follows: TGTGCCAGCAGCTTAGGGGTTCAGGGGCCCAAGCAGTTCTTC.

The chain joins TRBV9 to TRBJ2-3; D is possibly TRBD1 (5 bases). The CDR3 is 14 amino acids. Germline CDR1 reads SGDLS; CDR2 reads YYNGEE. Trimming cost V 0 bases and J 5 bases, with 10 bases left between them. The DNA for the CDR3 is TGTGCCAGCAGCGTAGTGGCGCAGGGAGATACGCAGTATTTT. This gives the protein CASSVVAQGDTQYF. The variable domain in full, with the rest retrieved from reference TRBV9 and TRBJ2-3, is DSGVTQTPKHLITATGQRVTLRCSPRSGDLSVYWYQQSLDQGLQFLIQYYNGEERAKGNILERFSAQQFPDLHSELNLSSLELGDSALYFCASSVVAQGDTQYFGPGTRLTVL.